The rows below give T cell receptor beta chains drawn from one sample of a study of blood T cell repertoires in COVID-19. TCRdb's copy holds only in-frame clones and misses some; the assay was immunoSEQ multiplex PCR. The sample lists 300,000 to 500,000 clones, around nine tenths occurring once. Source material: PBMCs or T cells enriched from blood (not recorded which). These TCRs come from a woman in her thirties with acute COVID-19. The CDR3 runs from the conserved cysteine through the conserved F or W. D genes are given only for firm matches. The size field is filled for only some rows; it gives once, few, many or a size class.

clone_size: .; j_call: TRBJ1-1; v_call: TRBV18; d_call: .; cdr3_nt: TGTGCCAGCTCACCGGGACGGGGGGACACTGAAGCTTTCTTT; cdr3_aa: CASSPGRGDTEAFF
clone_size: .; j_call: TRBJ2-7; v_call: TRBV7-7; d_call: TRBD2; cdr3_nt: TGTGCCAGCAGCTTCAGATGGGCGGGGGGCGATCGCTACGAGCAGTACTTC; cdr3_aa: CASSFRWAGGDRYEQYF
clone_size: .; j_call: TRBJ2-5; v_call: TRBV6-2/TRBV6-3; d_call: TRBD2; cdr3_nt: TGTGCCAGCAGTTATGGGGGGGACCGCGAGACCCAGTACTTC; cdr3_aa: CASSYGGDRETQYF
clone_size: .; j_call: TRBJ1-3; v_call: TRBV3-1/TRBV3-2; d_call: TRBD1; cdr3_nt: TGTGCCAGCAGCCTTTCAGGACAGGGTGGACTATTCTCTGGAAACACCATATATTTT; cdr3_aa: CASSLSGQGGLFSGNTIYF
clone_size: .; j_call: TRBJ2-4; v_call: TRBV24-1; d_call: .; cdr3_nt: TGTGCCACCAGTGATCGGAGCCGATGGGACATTCAGTACTTC; cdr3_aa: CATSDRSRWDIQYF
clone_size: once; j_call: TRBJ1-1; v_call: TRBV5-1; d_call: .; cdr3_nt: TGCGCCAGCAGGTTGACAGACGACGGGAACACTGAAGCTTTCTTT; cdr3_aa: CASRLTDDGNTEAFF
clone_size: .; j_call: TRBJ2-1; v_call: TRBV19; d_call: TRBD2; cdr3_nt: TGTGCCACCTCCCCCAAGCGGGGGGGATCGGAGCAGTTCTTC; cdr3_aa: CATSPKRGGSEQFF
clone_size: .; j_call: TRBJ2-3; v_call: TRBV15; d_call: .; cdr3_nt: TGTGCCACCAGCAGAGATTGGCGGGGGCCAGAAACGCAGTATTTT; cdr3_aa: CATSRDWRGPETQYF
clone_size: once; j_call: TRBJ2-3; v_call: TRBV4-2; d_call: .; cdr3_nt: TGTGCCAGCAGCCCCCGTTTGGAGACTGGTACGCAGTATTTT; cdr3_aa: CASSPRLETGTQYF
clone_size: .; j_call: TRBJ2-7; v_call: TRBV6-5; d_call: .; cdr3_nt: TGTGCCAGCAGTTACACCCGTAGGGGAGAGCAGTACTTC; cdr3_aa: CASSYTRRGEQYF
clone_size: .; j_call: TRBJ2-1; v_call: TRBV29-1; d_call: .; cdr3_nt: TGCAGCGCCGGAGAGGGAAGGACCTCCTACAATGAGCAGTTCTTC; cdr3_aa: CSAGEGRTSYNEQFF
clone_size: .; j_call: TRBJ2-7; v_call: TRBV5-1; d_call: .; cdr3_nt: TGCGCCAGCAGCTCGGGATCACTAAATTCCTACGAGCAGTACTTC; cdr3_aa: CASSSGSLNSYEQYF
clone_size: .; j_call: TRBJ1-1; v_call: TRBV6-6; d_call: TRBD1; cdr3_nt: TGTGCCAGCAGTTTGAGACAGGGTGGTAGCACTGAAGCTTTCTTT; cdr3_aa: CASSLRQGGSTEAFF
clone_size: few; j_call: TRBJ2-7; v_call: TRBV11-2; d_call: .; cdr3_nt: TGTGCCAGCAGCTTAGCCGGACAGAGCTACGAGCAGTACTTC; cdr3_aa: CASSLAGQSYEQYF
clone_size: once; j_call: TRBJ2-7; v_call: TRBV15; d_call: .; cdr3_nt: TGTGCCACCAGCAGACGATACGGAGGGACGGGGAGCTCCTACGAGCAGTACTTC; cdr3_aa: CATSRRYGGTGSSYEQYF
clone_size: .; j_call: TRBJ2-3; v_call: TRBV3-1/TRBV3-2; d_call: TRBD2; cdr3_nt: TGTGCCAGCAGCCCTAGCCCGGGACTAGCGGGGGGGCATGGCACAGATACGCAGTATTTT; cdr3_aa: CASSPSPGLAGGHGTDTQYF
clone_size: .; j_call: TRBJ2-1; v_call: TRBV7-3; d_call: TRBD2; cdr3_nt: TGTGCCAGCAGCTTAACGTTGAGCGGGGGGGCGTTCAATGAGCAGTTCTTC; cdr3_aa: CASSLTLSGGAFNEQFF
clone_size: few; j_call: TRBJ1-2; v_call: TRBV19; d_call: .; cdr3_nt: TGTGCCAGTAGTTCCCCCGCAGGACTACCCTATGGCTACACCTTC; cdr3_aa: CASSSPAGLPYGYTF
clone_size: .; j_call: TRBJ2-2; v_call: TRBV3-1/TRBV3-2; d_call: .; cdr3_nt: TGTGCCAGCAGCCAAGATGACAGGATCGCGAACACCGGGGAGCTGTTTTTT; cdr3_aa: CASSQDDRIANTGELFF
clone_size: .; j_call: TRBJ2-3; v_call: TRBV3-1/TRBV3-2; d_call: .; cdr3_nt: TGTGCCAGCAGCCGCGGGACAGCTAACACAGATACGCAGTATTTT; cdr3_aa: CASSRGTANTDTQYF
clone_size: .; j_call: TRBJ1-4; v_call: TRBV7-2; d_call: .; cdr3_nt: TGTGCCAGCAGCTTAGTAGTGGATGAAAAACTGTTTTTT; cdr3_aa: CASSLVVDEKLFF
clone_size: .; j_call: TRBJ2-1; v_call: TRBV19; d_call: TRBD2; cdr3_nt: TGTGCCAGTAGTATCATAGAGGCTAGCGGGGGGCCGGGTGAGCAGTTCTTC; cdr3_aa: CASSIIEASGGPGEQFF
clone_size: .; j_call: TRBJ1-4; v_call: TRBV18; d_call: .; cdr3_nt: TGTGCCAGCTCACCAGGGGGCACTAATGAAAAACTGTTTTTT; cdr3_aa: CASSPGGTNEKLFF